The TCR beta chain described here comes from a study of shared clonotypes between healthy human individuals. Assay used: immunoSEQ multiplex PCR; TCRdb lists only in-frame clones, some missing. The sample shows around 1.9 million clones, roughly 91% of them seen only once. In germline, CDR1 is SGHTA, CDR2 FQGNSA. This CDR3 comprises 18 residues. After removal of 5 bases from V and 8 bases from J, the junction contained 19 bases not matched to a gene. The naive CD8 population came from CD45RO-negative cells selected for CCR7, without terminally differentiated effector memory CD45RA+ cells. What was sequenced was naive CD8+ T cells from PBMCs. This receptor was obtained from a young man in good health. Some clones in this sample may be carry-over from other donors' samples. The chain couples TRBV7-2 to TRBJ2-3; TRBD2 aligns across 10 bases. CDR3 coding DNA: TGTGCCAGCAGCCCACTTATCGCCCTAGCGGGAGAAGGGGGTACGCAGTATTTT. As protein: CASSPLIALAGEGGTQYF.